One sample yielded the 30 T cell receptor beta chains listed below, sequenced in a study of cytomegalovirus exposure and HLA in healthy donors listed by TCRdb under 2017. Library generation was performed with the immunoSEQ multiplex PCR assay. The multiplex PCR relied on a mix of 60 forward primers for TCR Vbeta segments and 13 reverse primers for TCR Jbeta segments. Entries here come from immuneACCESS through TCRdb and include only in-frame sequences with V and J called. Some clones fail to appear in such tables; in the studies checked, an unresolved V gene covers under half of the shortfall, and the cause of the remainder is unknown. The sample data list over 100,000 clones, and approximately 90% of these were observed just once. The ten largest clonotypes hold less than 5.5% of the sample. Sequencing input: PBMCs. The receptor source for this set is a woman aged 30 to 39 in good health and CMV-seronegative.

A word on this clone: The sample carries other DNA sequences with the same CDR3. The rearrangement joins TRBV7-2 to TRBJ1-1; D is uncertain. The V end lost 0 bases, the J end lost 3 bases, and 8 bases lay between the germline ends. The CDR3 extends over 14 amino acids. Germline assignment: CDR1 SGHTA and CDR2 FQGNSA. The CDR3 bases are TGTGCCAGCAGCTTAGCAGGGCGGGACACTGAAGCTTTCTTT. Its protein is CASSLAGRDTEAFF.

The chain links TRBV23-1 to TRBJ2-5, with D possibly being TRBD2 (6 bases). TRBV23-1 is an ORF, with its function uncertain. V was shortened by 0 bases and J by 5 bases, with 13 bases between the two germline ends. The CDR3 runs 15 residues. CDR3 nucleotides: TGCGCCAGCAGTCAATCTAATCGGGGGTCGGAGACCCAGTACTTC. This translates into CASSQSNRGSETQYF.

CDR3 sequence (DNA): TGTGCCAGCAGCCCCTCTAGCGGGAGGCCCCCCTACAATGAGCAGTTCTTC. It encodes CASSPSSGRPPYNEQFF. This chain links TRBV28 with TRBJ2-1, with TRBD2 matching 11 bases. The CDR3 covers 17 residues. Germline V gene sequence: CDR1 MDHEN, CDR2 SYDVKM. Trimming took 6 bases from V and 2 from J; bases not matched to a gene: 9.

This chain links TRBV9 with TRBJ2-3; 11 bases fit TRBD2. Germline lookup yields CDR1 SGDLS and CDR2 YYNGEE. This CDR3 has 17 residues. The V and J ends lost 2 bases and 0 bases, in that order; junction bases with no gene match: 5. CDR3 sequence (DNA): TGTGCCAGCAGCGTTTCTAGCGGGGGGTCTAGCACAGATACGCAGTATTTT. Translation gives CASSVSSGGSSTDTQYF.

This clone was counted a single time. This chain links TRBV27 with TRBJ2-3; maybe TRBD2 (5 bases). Germline V CDR1 and CDR2: MNHEY, SMNVEV (reference sequence). The CDR3 has 16 amino acids. Trimming left V 0 bases short and J 1 base short, with 11 bases between. The CDR3 is CASSLSWARGTDTQYF. CDR3 bases: TGTGCCAGCAGTTTATCTTGGGCGCGGGGCACAGATACGCAGTATTTT.

This chain links TRBV4-1 with TRBJ2-3; TRBD2 matches 7 bases. Germline V gives CDR1 MGHRA, CDR2 YSYEKL. The CDR3 extends over 15 amino acids. The trim removed 0 bases at V and 4 bases at J, leaving 4 bases unmatched. The CDR3 loop is CASSQERGLPDTQYF. The DNA of the CDR3 is TGCGCCAGCAGCCAAGAGCGGGGGTTACCAGATACGCAGTATTTT.

The chain links TRBV6-5 to TRBJ1-5, with D hard to call. From germline, CDR1 is MNHEY and CDR2 SVGAGI. Trimming pared 2 bases from V and 9 bases from J, leaving 8 bases between. There are 12 residues in the CDR3. CDR3 bases: TGTGCCAGCAGTTACGAGCTTTGGCCCCAGCATTTT. Translated, it gives CASSYELWPQHF.

The chain carries TRBV7-9 and TRBJ2-1; 13 nucleotides match TRBD2. This CDR3 region has 15 residues. Trimming cost V 3 bases and J 8 bases; bases outside gene matches: 4. Per germline, CDR1 SEHNR and CDR2 FQNEAQ (reference sequence). This CDR3 is CASSLGLAGIDEQFF. The CDR3 DNA is TGTGCCAGCAGCTTGGGACTAGCGGGAATAGATGAGCAGTTCTTC.

J is TRBJ2-7 and V is TRBV5-1; 7 nucleotides agree with TRBD1. With V trimmed by 3 bases and J by 3 bases, 15 bases remained unmatched. Germline lookup yields CDR1 SGHRS and CDR2 YFSETQ. The CDR3 runs 17 residues. CDR3 sequence reads: CASSSDPTGVNVYEQYF. CDR3 in DNA: TGCGCCAGCAGCTCCGACCCAACAGGGGTTAACGTCTACGAGCAGTACTTC.

The V and J genes are TRBV5-4 and TRBJ2-5; tentatively, D is TRBD2 (6 bases). Trimming stripped 4 bases from V and 5 bases from J, with 12 bases between. From germline, CDR1 is SGHNT and CDR2 YYREEE (reference sequence). The CDR3 runs to 13 residues. The chain's CDR3 is CASSLASTETQYF. CDR3 coding DNA: TGTGCCAGCAGCCTAGCGTCAACTGAGACCCAGTACTTC. Looking up the rest from reference TRBV5-4 and TRBJ2-5 gives the full variable domain: ETGVTQSPTHLIKTRGQQVTLRCSSQSGHNTVSWYQQALGQGPQFIFQYYREEENGRGNFPPRFSGLQFPNYSSELNVNALELDDSALYLCASSLASTETQYFGPGTRLLVL.

In this sample, this clone turned up a few times. The chain is built from TRBV10-1 and TRBJ1-3; D possibly corresponds to TRBD1 (6 bases). The germline V and J ends were trimmed by 6 bases and 0 bases, with 9 bases remaining between them. CDR3 length equals 14 residues. Looked up from germline, CDR1 is WNHNN and CDR2 is SYGVQD (reference sequence). The CDR3 nucleotides are TGCGCCAGCAGCGGACAGATCTCTGGAAACACCATATATTTT. This encodes CASSGQISGNTIYF.

This sequence joins TRBV7-8 and TRBJ2-1; the match to TRBD2 covers 7 bases. The CDR3 spans 16 residues. Looked up from germline, CDR1 is SGHVS and CDR2 is FQNEAQ. Trimming took 2 bases from V and 1 from J; bases not matched to a gene: 5. The CDR3 nucleotides are TGTGCCAGCAGCTTAATGTCGGGAGGATCCTACAATGAGCAGTTCTTC. This translates into CASSLMSGGSYNEQFF.

The V and J genes are TRBV6-5 and TRBJ1-5, with D uncertain. This CDR3 region has 15 residues. Trimming pared 6 bases from V and 0 bases from J, leaving 12 bases between. Germline CDR1 MNHEY, CDR2 SVGAGI. DNA of the CDR3: TGTGCCAGCAGCGCGGAACCAAATAGCAATCAGCCCCAGCATTTT. Protein product: CASSAEPNSNQPQHF.

Notes on this clone: At one boundary the junction diverges from the germline segment, which might be a read error. Other DNA sequences in this sample translate to the same CDR3. The rearrangement uses TRBV4-1 and TRBJ2-2; tentative D call: TRBD1 (6 bases). This CDR3 has 14 residues. The germline V gene has CDR1 MGHRA and CDR2 YSYEKL. The CDR3 nucleotides read TGCGCTAGCAGCCAAGGGACACCAAGCGGGGAGCTGTTTTTT. Translating it yields CASSQGTPSGELFF.

In this sample, this clone turned up once. The V gene is TRBV29-1, the J gene TRBJ2-1; 7 bases align to TRBD1. Trimming at V came to 6 bases and at J to 2 bases, leaving 4 bases not matched to a gene. The CDR3 is 13 residues long. Germline lookup yields CDR1 SQVTM and CDR2 ANQGSEA. CDR3 region: CSVGTATYNEQFF. The CDR3 DNA reads TGCAGCGTAGGGACAGCTACCTACAATGAGCAGTTCTTC.

V and J are TRBV6-5 and TRBJ2-1; TRBD2 matches 9 bases. Germline trimming cut 6 bases from V and 4 bases from J; bases unmatched to any gene: 7. Germline CDR1 and CDR2: MNHEY and SVGAGI. This CDR3 is 15 amino acids long. In DNA, the CDR3 is TGTGCCAGCAGCCCCAGGCTAGCGGGGTACAATGAGCAGTTCTTC. This encodes CASSPRLAGYNEQFF.

The rearrangement uses TRBV28 and TRBJ2-7; possible D gene TRBD2, 5 bases. The CDR3 contains 14 residues. In germline, CDR1 is MDHEN, CDR2 SYDVKM. V was shortened by 0 bases and J by 5 bases, with 11 bases between the two germline ends. In nucleotides, the CDR3 is TGTGCCAGCAGTTTATGGAGGGATCGCCACGAGCAGTACTTC. It is translated as CASSLWRDRHEQYF.

The chain employs TRBV2 and TRBJ1-1; D is unclear. CDR3 length: 12 amino acids. Trimming cost V 8 bases and J 4 bases, with 11 bases left between them. Germline V lookup: CDR1 SNHLY, CDR2 FYNNEI. The CDR3 DNA reads TGTGCCAGCCGGTGGCGGGTCACTGAAGCTTTCTTT. Translating it yields CASRWRVTEAFF.

This chain uses TRBV14 with TRBJ2-7; 10 nucleotides line up with TRBD2. This CDR3 has 15 residues. V was clipped by 3 bases and J by 3 bases; unmatched bases: 5. Germline CDR1 SGHDN, CDR2 FVKESK. The CDR3 sequence is CASSQSLAGSYEQYF. The CDR3 bases are TGTGCCAGCAGCCAGTCACTAGCGGGGAGCTACGAGCAGTACTTC. Using reference TRBV14 and TRBJ2-7 for the parts outside the CDR3, the full variable domain is EAGVTQFPSHSVIEKGQTVTLRCDPISGHDNLYWYRRVMGKEIKFLLHFVKESKQDESGMPNNRFLAERTGGTYSTLKVQPAELEDSGVYFCASSQSLAGSYEQYFGPGTRLTVT.

The genes are TRBV30 and TRBJ2-1, with 8 positions matching TRBD2. The germline V gene encodes CDR1 GTSNPN and CDR2 SVGIG (reference sequence). V was pared by 7 bases and J by 6 bases, with 5 bases of the junction left unmatched. The CDR3 runs 12 residues. CDR3 DNA sequence: TGTGCCTCCCTACTAGCGGTCAATGAGCAGTTCTTC. This sequence encodes CASLLAVNEQFF.

The chain recombines TRBV4-3 with TRBJ1-1; TRBD1 might be the D (5 bases). The CDR3 is 14 amino acids. Germline CDR1 reads LGHNA; CDR2 reads YSLEER. The V and J ends lost 1 base and 5 bases respectively, with 11 bases between them. CDR3 coding DNA: TGCGCCAGCAGCCAAGGCCAGGGTGGGACTGAAGCTTTCTTT. It codes for CASSQGQGGTEAFF.

V is TRBV11-3 and J is TRBJ2-1, with TRBD1 matching 8 bases. This CDR3 contains 18 residues. CDR1 SGHNT and CDR2 YENEEA come from the germline V gene. Trimming cost V 7 bases and J 0 bases; bases outside gene matches: 14. The CDR3 DNA is TGTGCCAGCACCGTGGCCCCTACAGGGGGAATCTCCTACAATGAGCAGTTCTTC. This translates into CASTVAPTGGISYNEQFF. Supplemented by reference TRBV11-3 and TRBJ2-1, the full variable domain reads EAGVVQSPRYKIIEKKQPVAFWCNPISGHNTLYWYLQNLGQGPELLIRYENEEAVDDSQLPKDRFSAERLKGVDSTLKIQPAELGDSAVYLCASTVAPTGGISYNEQFFGPGTRLTVL.

The chain recombines TRBV5-1 with TRBJ2-5; possibly TRBD1 for D (6 bases). Trimming stripped 0 bases from V and 5 bases from J, with 14 bases between. The CDR3 has 15 amino acids. The germline V gene has CDR1 SGHRS and CDR2 YFSETQ. CDR3 amino acids: CASSLVRGMIETQYF. CDR3 nucleotide sequence: TGCGCCAGCAGCTTGGTCAGGGGTATGATCGAGACCCAGTACTTC.

The rearrangement uses TRBV7-2 and TRBJ2-7, with 9 bases that match TRBD1. The CDR3 contains 14 residues. Germline lookup yields CDR1 SGHTA and CDR2 FQGNSA. J gave up 6 bases and V 1 base, and 4 bases lay outside the gene matches. The CDR3 sequence is CASSLGGQGSEQYF. The CDR3 DNA sequence: TGTGCCAGCAGCTTAGGCGGACAGGGGAGCGAGCAGTACTTC.

The chain carries TRBV6-6 and TRBJ1-1; 8 bases are shared with TRBD1. The CDR3 runs to 13 residues. In germline, CDR1 is MNHNY, CDR2 SVGAGI (reference sequence). With 7 bases clipped from V and 4 bases from J, the junction kept 5 bases outside the gene matches. The CDR3 reads CASKDRASTEAFF. In DNA form, the CDR3 reads TGTGCCAGCAAGGACAGGGCCAGCACTGAAGCTTTCTTT.

This chain links TRBV7-2 with TRBJ2-5; possibly TRBD2 for D (6 bases). V lost 1 base to trimming and J lost 5 bases, with 20 bases between them. CDR3 size: 17 residues. Germline-derived CDR1 and CDR2 are SGHTA and FQGNSA. Here the CDR3 DNA reads TGTGCCAGCAGCTTAGACTCTCGGTCGGGACTCGCGGAGACCCAGTACTTC. It is translated as CASSLDSRSGLAETQYF.

V is TRBV27 and J is TRBJ1-1, with TRBD1 matching over 9 bases. Losses at the gene ends were 2 bases for V and 2 bases for J; bases not matched to a gene: 18. This CDR3 region has 20 residues. Germline CDR1 reads MNHEY; CDR2 reads SMNVEV (reference sequence). The CDR3 spells CASSLRPGFGTGRINTEAFF. The CDR3 DNA reads as TGTGCCAGCAGTTTACGGCCTGGTTTCGGGACAGGGAGGATAAACACTGAAGCTTTCTTT.

This chain connects TRBV29-1 to TRBJ2-7; a weak D match, TRBD2 (6 bases). Germline CDR1 SQVTM, CDR2 ANQGSEA. V shed 1 base and J shed 3 bases, with 13 bases lying between them. CDR3 length: 14 amino acids. CDR3 residues: CSVEAREEGYEQYF. In nucleotides, the CDR3 is TGCAGCGTTGAAGCTAGGGAGGAGGGCTACGAGCAGTACTTC.

The chain joins TRBV4-1 to TRBJ2-1, with TRBD2 matching 14 bases. Trimming cost V 3 bases and J 8 bases; bases outside gene matches: 3. The CDR3 runs to 15 residues. CDR1 and CDR2 from the germline V gene are MGHRA and YSYEKL. CDR3 sequence (DNA): TGCGCCAGCAGCCAGGGACTAGCGGGGGACGATGAGCAGTTCTTC. Amino acid sequence: CASSQGLAGDDEQFF.

The chain is built from TRBV5-5 and TRBJ2-7; the D gene is possibly TRBD1 (5 bases). The germline V gene encodes CDR1 SGHKS and CDR2 YYEKEE (reference sequence). Trimming left V 4 bases short and J 2 bases short, with 10 bases between. This CDR3 is built from 13 residues. The CDR3 bases are TGTGCCAGCAGCCTGACAGCTGCCTACGAGCAGTACTTC. The encoded protein is CASSLTAAYEQYF.